Listed here are 10 T cell receptor beta chains from one sample, sequenced in a study of monozygotic twins with inflammatory bowel disease. With the 5' RACE reads reprocessed, TCRdb shows one record per CDR3 protein and no DNA. The sample includes 190,000 or so distinct CDR3 sequences. Material: blood. The receptors derive from a human donor with ulcerative colitis or Crohn's disease, or a healthy co-twin of an affected twin (not recorded which).

The chain links TRBV4-2 to TRBJ2-1; TCRdb's D call, TRBD1, is unchecked because there is no DNA. CDR3 length: 15 amino acids. Looked up from germline, CDR1 is LGHNA and CDR2 is YNFKEQ. CDR3 residues: CASSHLPDGGNEQFF.

The rearrangement links TRBV28 to TRBJ2-3; the TCRdb call, TRBD1, lacks DNA for checking. The CDR3 is 14 amino acids. The germline V gene encodes CDR1 MDHEN and CDR2 SYDVKM. CDR3 region: CASRTTGLTDTQYF.

V is TRBV11-1 and J is TRBJ1-1; the TRBD1 assignment by TCRdb is unverifiable without DNA. CDR1 and CDR2 (germline): SGHAT, FQDESV (reference sequence). The CDR3 covers 15 residues. CDR3 region: CASSFLVRGNTEAFF.

J is TRBJ1-2 and V is TRBV7-9. The CDR3 spans 16 residues. The germline V gene has CDR1 SEHNR and CDR2 FQNEAQ (reference sequence). The CDR3 protein is CASSRSGSWDNYGYTF. Looking up the rest from reference TRBV7-9 and TRBJ1-2 gives the full variable domain: DTGVSQNPRHKITKRGQNVTFRCDPISEHNRLYWYRQTLGQGPEFLTYFQNEAQLEKSRLLSDRFSAERPKGSFSTLEIQRTEQGDSAMYLCASSRSGSWDNYGYTFGSGTRLTVV.

The V and J genes are TRBV5-1 and TRBJ1-1; TCRdb selects TRBD1, and the lack of DNA leaves this call unchecked. The V gene's germline CDR1 is SGHRS and CDR2 YFSETQ. The CDR3 consists of 15 residues. CDR3 sequence: CASSLGSQGYTEAFF.

The CDR3 spells CASSWGPMNTDTQYF. The rearrangement joins TRBV27 to TRBJ2-3; the TCRdb D gene call, TRBD1, has no DNA to confirm it. Germline CDR1 and CDR2: MNHEY and SMNVEV (reference sequence). The CDR3 has 15 amino acids.

J is TRBJ2-3 and V is TRBV10-3; without DNA, the TCRdb call of TRBD1 cannot be checked. CDR3 length equals 14 residues. Germline V gene sequence: CDR1 ENHRY, CDR2 SYGVKD. Here the CDR3 reads CAINSGTGGNTQYF.

The rearrangement uses TRBV7-9 and TRBJ2-7; TCRdb's assignment of TRBD1 cannot be checked, as there is no DNA. Germline-derived CDR1 and CDR2 are SEHNR and FQNEAQ (reference sequence). The CDR3 consists of 15 residues. The CDR3 region is CASSSAGGRTYEQYF.

J is TRBJ2-3 and V is TRBV6-1. Germline lookup yields CDR1 MNHNS and CDR2 SASEGT. The CDR3 consists of 17 residues. The CDR3 spells CASSEAQNMRWADTQYF.

The chain couples TRBV19 to TRBJ1-5; TCRdb's D call, TRBD1, is unchecked because there is no DNA. Germline lookup yields CDR1 LNHDA and CDR2 SQIVND (reference sequence). The CDR3 contains 14 residues. CDR3 sequence: CASTRGLGNQPQHF.